Below, one T cell receptor beta chain is given with its context. This sample stems from a study of cytotoxic CD8 clonotypes in ibrutinib-treated CLL. Produced via immunoSEQ multiplex PCR; TCRdb's table is partial and in-frame only. Of 200,000 to 250,000 clones in the sample, roughly 74% were seen once. The CDR3 loop spans 14 amino acids. J lost 7 bases, V lost 6 bases, and 4 bases had no gene match. Germline CDR1 reads MNHEY; CDR2 reads SVGAGI. This receptor was identified in a human donor with chronic lymphocytic leukemia. The starting material was PBMCs, obtained after 24 months of ibrutinib treatment. The V and J genes are TRBV6-5 and TRBJ1-6, with TRBD1 matching over 9 bases. CDR3 loop: CASSPGQGNSPLHF. Here the CDR3 DNA reads TGTGCCAGCAGCCCCGGACAGGGGAATTCACCCCTCCACTTT.